The entry that follows covers one T cell receptor beta chain sequence. What this receptor recognizes is not known. A junction end diverges from the germline sequence, so it may reflect a read error. The library was produced with PCR. The sequencing machine was an Illumina HiSeq 2500. Molecular barcoding was employed in the preparation of TCR libraries, with unique molecular identifiers being used to normalize TCRbeta repertoire quantification. In TCRdb, the public reads were trimmed at Q25 with fastp and aligned with MiXCR, with productive beta chains retained. CDR3 protein duplicates are merged, each entry listing the most common genes and DNA. Across this sample there are about 460,000 distinct CDR3 sequences, with under 15% seen only once. The ten largest clones capture around 5.6% of the sample. From the cysteine up to the phenylalanine, the CDR3 has a length of 11 residues. Of all the DNA, just the CDR3 is kept, 33 bases in frame from base 1.

The sample comes from a study of T-cell reconstitution after alpha-beta-depleted transplantation in children listed by TCRdb under 2016. About the full investigation: T-cell immune reconstitution after TCRalphabeta/CD19-depleted allogeneic hematopoietic cell transplantation in children was quantitatively tracked in the study by means of TCR repertoire profiling.

This receptor chain uses TRBV12-3 or TRBV12-4 and TRBJ1-2; perhaps TRBD1 is the D gene, with 5 bases matching. The origin of this receptor is a human donor who donated a stem cell graft to a child with combined immunodeficiency. The sample was PBMCs from the stem cell graft donor, taken from the stem cell graft. The DNA sequence reads TGTGCCAGCAGTTTTCAGGGCGAACACCACTTC. The translation is CASSFQGEHHF.